One sample yielded the 25 T cell receptor beta chains listed below, sequenced in a study of cytomegalovirus exposure and HLA in healthy donors. The table came from immunoSEQ multiplex PCR; TCRdb's copy has only in-frame clones and leaves some out. This table has 250,000 or so clones, roughly 90% appearing once. The sample was PBMCs. The receptors shown here come from a man younger than 30 in good health and CMV-seropositive.

The chain employs TRBV6-5 and TRBJ1-1, with D possibly TRBD1 on 5 matching bases. Trimming shortened V by 6 bases and J by 0 bases, and 14 bases separated the two germline ends. This CDR3 region has 15 residues. CDR1 is MNHEY and CDR2 is SVGAGI in the germline V gene. The CDR3 loop is CASRAGSLMNTEAFF. Here the CDR3 DNA reads TGTGCCAGCAGAGCAGGGTCGCTTATGAACACTGAAGCTTTCTTT.

The sample holds a few counts of this clone. The CDR3 is CASSPQEGQGPYYGYTF. As DNA, the CDR3 is TGCGCCAGCAGCCCTCAAGAGGGACAGGGCCCTTACTATGGCTACACCTTC. This chain joins TRBV4-3 and TRBJ1-2; TRBD1 aligns across 9 bases. This CDR3 comprises 17 residues. Germline CDR1 is LGHNA and CDR2 is YSLEER. J was trimmed by 3 bases and V by 4 bases; bases with no gene match: 12.

The V and J genes are TRBV4-3 and TRBJ2-2, with 7 bases identical to TRBD1. Germline V gene data show CDR1 as LGHNA and CDR2 as YSLEER. V gave up 3 bases and J gave up 0 bases; unmatched junction bases: 1. This CDR3 is 15 amino acids long. CDR3 in DNA: TGCGCCAGCAGCCAGACAGGGACGAACACCGGGGAGCTGTTTTTT. This codes for CASSQTGTNTGELFF.

The V and J genes are TRBV30 and TRBJ2-4; 7 bases fit TRBD2. Trimming took 2 bases from V and 3 from J; bases not matched to a gene: 10. The length of the CDR3 is 16 residues. Germline V gene lookup returns CDR1 GTSNPN and CDR2 SVGIG (reference sequence). For the CDR3, the DNA is TGTGCCTGGAGTCAGCCGACTAGCCGCCTCAAAAACATTCAGTACTTC. Protein product: CAWSQPTSRLKNIQYF.

The chain couples TRBV5-1 to TRBJ2-7, with TRBD1 matching 9 bases. Germline V gene data show CDR1 as SGHRS and CDR2 as YFSETQ. The CDR3 extends over 13 amino acids. J lost 5 bases, V lost 0 bases, and 0 bases had no gene match. The CDR3 sequence: CASSLGDRDEQYF. The CDR3 DNA is TGCGCCAGCAGCTTGGGGGACAGGGACGAGCAGTACTTC.

This sequence joins TRBV2 and TRBJ2-5, with a possible D match to TRBD2 (6 bases). Germline-derived CDR1 and CDR2 are SNHLY and FYNNEI. The length of the CDR3 is 15 residues. Trimming took 1 base from V and 5 from J, leaving 14 bases between them. DNA for the CDR3: TGTGCCAGCAGTGAAGGGTGGGAGGCCGGTGAGACCCAGTACTTC. It is translated as CASSEGWEAGETQYF.

V is TRBV27 and J is TRBJ1-1; the D gene is possibly TRBD1 (5 bases). This CDR3 has 16 residues. V gave up 5 bases and J gave up 4 bases, with 20 bases separating them. Looked up from germline, CDR1 is MNHEY and CDR2 is SMNVEV (reference sequence). DNA for the CDR3: TGTGCCAGCAGTCCTCTGGTTGAGGGGTGGGGCACTGAAGCTTTCTTT. This translates into CASSPLVEGWGTEAFF.

This clone came up a few times. The chain employs TRBV4-2 and TRBJ1-2, with 7 bases identical to TRBD1. The CDR3 extends over 14 amino acids. Germline assignment: CDR1 LGHNA and CDR2 YNFKEQ. With V trimmed by 5 bases and J by 3 bases, 6 bases remained unmatched. CDR3 loop: CASSSRQGDYGYTF. The CDR3 nucleotides are TGTGCCAGCAGCTCCCGGCAGGGGGACTATGGCTACACCTTC.

This clone was observed a few times. The gene calls are TRBV7-2 and TRBJ1-4, with a possible D match to TRBD1 (6 bases). The germline V gene has CDR1 SGHTA and CDR2 FQGNSA. The CDR3 totals 14 residues. Between the trimmed V and J ends, which lost 4 bases and 11 bases, there was a span of 17 bases. The CDR3 protein is CASSSQGPLVKLFF. The CDR3 nucleotides read TGTGCCAGCAGCTCCCAGGGGCCCCTTGTGAAACTGTTTTTT.

The chain couples TRBV5-1 to TRBJ2-5, with D hard to call. In germline, CDR1 is SGHRS, CDR2 YFSETQ. Trimming took 0 bases from V and 5 from J, leaving 11 bases between them. CDR3 length: 14 amino acids. CDR3 region: CASSLALGQETQYF. In DNA form, the CDR3 reads TGCGCCAGCAGCTTGGCCCTGGGTCAGGAGACCCAGTACTTC.

V usage is TRBV28 and J usage is TRBJ2-1; 8 bases agree with TRBD2. Germline CDR1 is MDHEN and CDR2 is SYDVKM. The CDR3 loop spans 14 amino acids. V shed 6 bases, J shed 5 bases, and the junction held 6 bases outside the gene matches. The CDR3 sequence is CASSPGLEHNEQFF. CDR3 coding DNA: TGTGCCAGCAGCCCGGGACTAGAACACAATGAGCAGTTCTTC. Supplemented by reference TRBV28 and TRBJ2-1, the full variable domain reads DVKVTQSSRYLVKRTGEKVFLECVQDMDHENMFWYRQDPGLGLRLIYFSYDVKMKEKGDIPEGYSVSREKKERFSLILESASTNQTSMYLCASSPGLEHNEQFFGPGTRLTVL.

V usage is TRBV10-3 and J usage is TRBJ2-7; 9 nucleotides agree with TRBD1. In germline, CDR1 is ENHRY, CDR2 SYGVKD. CDR3 length equals 13 residues. Germline trimming cut 10 bases from V and 4 bases from J; bases unmatched to any gene: 8. The CDR3 spells CATGQGTEYEQYF. CDR3 coding DNA: TGTGCCACTGGACAGGGGACGGAATACGAGCAGTACTTC.

The chain carries TRBV5-1 and TRBJ2-2; D gene uncertain. The CDR3 covers 12 residues. V lost 3 bases and J lost 4, with 4 bases in between. Germline CDR1 is SGHRS and CDR2 is YFSETQ. The CDR3 DNA is TGCGCCAGCAGCTGGGGCACCGGGGAGCTGTTTTTT. This encodes CASSWGTGELFF.

The chain couples TRBV6-5 to TRBJ2-5; D unresolved. Germline CDR1 is MNHEY and CDR2 is SVGAGI. Trimming cost V 4 bases and J 4 bases, with 7 bases left between them. CDR3 length: 12 amino acids. CDR3 loop: CASSSTGETQYF. The CDR3 bases are TGTGCCAGCAGTTCTACGGGAGAGACCCAGTACTTC.

CDR3 nucleotides: TGCGCCAGCAGCTTGTCACCGGGAAACTATGGCTACACCTTC. Translated, it gives CASSLSPGNYGYTF. This chain connects TRBV5-1 to TRBJ1-2; unclear D gene. This CDR3 region has 14 residues. Germline loops: CDR1 SGHRS, CDR2 YFSETQ. V was pared by 1 base and J by 2 bases, with 9 bases between.

The chain has TRBV7-8 and TRBJ2-1; maybe TRBD1 (7 bases). The CDR3 has 13 residues. Trimming took off 4 bases at V and 8 bases at J, with 12 bases between the two ends. The germline V gene encodes CDR1 SGHVS and CDR2 FQNEAQ. CDR3 bases: TGTGCCAGCAGCTCAGGGGGGAGCTATGAGCAGTTCTTC. Translated, it gives CASSSGGSYEQFF.

The gene calls are TRBV27 and TRBJ1-4; 7 positions agree with TRBD1. The V and J ends lost 6 bases and 3 bases, in that order; junction bases with no gene match: 4. Germline CDR1 is MNHEY and CDR2 is SMNVEV (reference sequence). The CDR3 loop spans 14 amino acids. For the CDR3, the DNA is TGTGCCAGCAGGCACAGGGGCCCTAATGAAAAACTGTTTTTT. Translation: CASRHRGPNEKLFF.

The chain has TRBV6-1 and TRBJ1-2; 7 bases line up with TRBD1. This CDR3 is built from 15 residues. Germline CDR1 is MNHNS and CDR2 is SASEGT. The V and J ends lost 4 bases and 0 bases, in that order; junction bases with no gene match: 5. CDR3 protein: CASSGQGPANYGYTF. CDR3 coding DNA: TGTGCCAGCAGTGGACAGGGTCCCGCTAACTATGGCTACACCTTC.

V gene TRBV7-2 combines with J gene TRBJ1-4; D call uncertain. CDR3 length: 14 amino acids. Trimming took 3 bases from V and 5 from J, leaving 10 bases between them. Germline assignment: CDR1 SGHTA and CDR2 FQGNSA. CDR3 protein: CASSFEALNEKLFF. In nucleotides, the CDR3 is TGTGCCAGCAGCTTCGAGGCTTTAAATGAAAAACTGTTTTTT.

V is TRBV27 and J is TRBJ1-1, with 9 bases fitting TRBD1. With V trimmed by 5 bases and J by 4 bases, 8 bases remained unmatched. Germline CDR1 is MNHEY and CDR2 is SMNVEV (reference sequence). This CDR3 region has 15 residues. In nucleotides, the CDR3 is TGTGCCAGCAGTCCCCGGAACAGGGGGCTCACTGAAGCTTTCTTT. It encodes CASSPRNRGLTEAFF.

The chain employs TRBV2 and TRBJ1-5, with D maybe TRBD1 (6 bases). The V end lost 5 bases, the J end lost 0 bases, and 23 bases lay between the germline ends. CDR1 and CDR2 (germline): SNHLY, FYNNEI. This CDR3 has 19 amino acids. CDR3 coding DNA: TGTGCCAGCAGTCCTAAGGGGGGATGGGGTGAATATAGCAATCAGCCCCAGCATTTT. Encoded protein: CASSPKGGWGEYSNQPQHF.

The V gene is TRBV2, the J gene TRBJ2-3; unclear D gene. The germline V gene has CDR1 SNHLY and CDR2 FYNNEI. V gave up 7 bases and J gave up 2 bases, with 10 bases separating them. CDR3 length: 13 residues. The CDR3: CASKAPVTDTQYF. The CDR3 nucleotides read TGTGCCAGCAAGGCCCCGGTCACAGATACGCAGTATTTT.

The chain has TRBV10-3 and TRBJ2-7, with 7 bases that match TRBD1. Looked up from germline, CDR1 is ENHRY and CDR2 is SYGVKD. The V segment lost 4 bases and the J segment 7 bases; nucleotides outside the gene matches: 10. There are 14 residues in the CDR3. This CDR3 reads CAISGTGTDGEQYF. The CDR3 DNA reads as TGTGCCATCAGTGGAACCGGGACAGACGGAGAGCAGTACTTC.

The chain employs TRBV4-2 and TRBJ2-7; perhaps D is TRBD1 or TRBD2 (5 bases each). Trimming shortened V by 1 base and J by 3 bases, and 10 bases separated the two germline ends. The V gene's germline CDR1 is LGHNA and CDR2 YNFKEQ. This CDR3 contains 14 residues. The chain's CDR3 is CASSQGAGGYEQYF. The CDR3 DNA is TGTGCCAGCAGCCAAGGGGCTGGGGGCTACGAGCAGTACTTC.

The chain employs TRBV29-1 and TRBJ1-3; no clear D. The CDR3 contains 13 residues. Deletions cut 4 bases from V and 0 bases from J, with 7 bases between. Per germline, CDR1 SQVTM and CDR2 ANQGSEA. The CDR3 DNA follows: TGCAGCGTTGGGCAGAGCTCTGGAAACACCATATATTTT. Protein product: CSVGQSSGNTIYF.